Below are 14 T cell receptor beta chains sequenced from a single sample in a study of spatial heterogeneity in lung cancer. Time point meaning: sample taken at primary tumor resection. Tumor, nontumor lung or frozen PBMC supplied whole RNA that was sequenced unsorted. In TCRdb, the 5' RACE reads were re-called with MiXCR into one record per CDR3 protein. This repertoire shows thousands of distinct CDR3 sequences, approximately 20% found once; its top ten account for 20% to 25%. The material sequenced was normal lung tissue next to the tumor, taken at surgery. These receptors were collected from a male donor with early-stage non-small cell lung cancer.

This clonotype has at least ten counts. This beta chain is an unintended read in a library built for alpha chains; its size means little. The chain uses TRBV27 and TRBJ2-7, with 7 bases fitting TRBD1. CDR1 is MNHEY, CDR2 SMNVEV, per germline (reference sequence). The trim removed 7 bases at V and 0 bases at J, leaving 9 bases unmatched. This CDR3 is 15 amino acids long. CDR3 protein: CASNHRGPSSYEQYF. CDR3 nucleotide sequence: TGTGCCAGCAACCACAGGGGCCCAAGCTCCTACGAGCAGTACTTC.

With regard to this clonotype: Found in a library prepared for alpha chains, this beta chain is an off-target read, and its abundance has little meaning. The rearrangement joins TRBV5-1 to TRBJ2-2, with 8 positions matching TRBD2. Germline V lookup: CDR1 SGHRS, CDR2 YFSETQ. Unmatched junction bases numbered 9, after V lost 5 bases and J lost 6 bases. This CDR3 has 15 residues. The CDR3 bases are TGCGCCAGCAGAAGTAGCGGGACCGAGGCCGGGGAGCTGTTTTTT. It encodes CASRSSGTEAGELFF.

This clonotype came up a few times. This beta chain slipped into a library made for alpha chains as a stray read, so its size is not meaningful. This chain links TRBV29-1 with TRBJ2-3; D is unresolved. The CDR3 has 15 residues. Germline CDR1 is SQVTM and CDR2 is ANQGSEA. V lost 4 bases, J lost 2 bases, and 16 bases lay in between. CDR3 in amino acids: CSVGRASYNTDTQYF. In nucleotides, the CDR3 is TGCAGCGTTGGAAGAGCCAGCTATAACACAGATACGCAGTATTTT.

As to this clonotype: As an off-target read in a library built for alpha chains, this beta chain has a frequency of little significance. The rearrangement uses TRBV19 and TRBJ2-7; 8 bases agree with TRBD1. The CDR3 contains 14 residues. The germline gives CDR1 LNHDA, CDR2 SQIVND (reference sequence). The J segment lost 7 bases and the V segment lost 5 bases, leaving 10 bases of the junction unmatched. CDR3 in amino acids: CASSGGTGPREQYF. The CDR3 coding sequence is TGTGCCAGTAGTGGAGGGACAGGCCCTCGGGAGCAGTACTTC.

This clonotype is classed as large. This beta chain appears as a stray read in a library generated for alpha chains; its size is not informative. This chain joins TRBV6-5 and TRBJ1-6; 7 positions agree with TRBD1. With V trimmed by 5 bases and J by 10 bases, 8 bases remained unmatched. Germline V gene data show CDR1 as MNHEY and CDR2 as SVGAGI. This CDR3 contains 14 residues. Written as DNA, the CDR3 is TGTGCCAGCAGTCCGACAGGGCCGAGATCACCCCTCCACTTT. Translated, it gives CASSPTGPRSPLHF.

This clonotype counts as medium-sized (0.01 to 0.1%). With the library built for alpha chains, this beta chain is off target and its frequency is not meaningful. The chain uses TRBV6-6 and TRBJ2-6; D is possibly TRBD1 or TRBD2 (5 bases each). Trimming cost V 2 bases and J 0 bases, with 11 bases left between them. The CDR3 is 17 amino acids. Germline V CDR1 and CDR2: MNHNY, SVGAGI (reference sequence). The CDR3 is CASSYGEGFSGANVLTF. The CDR3 bases are TGTGCCAGCAGTTACGGAGAGGGGTTCTCTGGGGCCAACGTCCTGACTTTC.

Sample share makes this clonotype medium-sized. This beta chain came through as a stray read in a library set up for alpha chains, and its size says little. CDR3 bases: TGCAGTGCTAGAGAGGCAGTGGGTCAGCCCCAGCATTTT. Translating gives CSAREAVGQPQHF. The J gene is TRBJ1-5, the V gene TRBV20-1; D is ambiguous. CDR1 DFQATT and CDR2 SNEGSKA come from the germline V gene (reference sequence). The CDR3 sequence is 13 residues long. The ends were cut back, 0 bases at V and 6 bases at J, with 9 bases in the middle.

By share of the sample, this clonotype is medium-sized. The size of this beta chain means little, since it is a stray read in a library made for alpha chains. This sequence joins TRBV9 and TRBJ1-1, with D tentatively TRBD1 (6 bases). This CDR3 region has 15 residues. Germline V CDR1 and CDR2: SGDLS, YYNGEE. The V and J ends lost 3 bases and 4 bases respectively, with 16 bases between them. CDR3 coding DNA: TGTGCCAGCAGCGCCGGGACAAAGGGTAGCACTGAAGCTTTCTTT. This codes for CASSAGTKGSTEAFF. Filled out from reference TRBV9 and TRBJ1-1, the complete variable domain reads DSGVTQTPKHLITATGQRVTLRCSPRSGDLSVYWYQQSLDQGLQFLIQYYNGEERAKGNILERFSAQQFPDLHSELNLSSLELGDSALYFCASSAGTKGSTEAFFGQGTRLTVV.

This clonotype was counted only a few times. For a library built for alpha chains, this beta chain is a stray read; little rests on its size. This sequence joins TRBV20-1 and TRBJ2-3; maybe TRBD1 (6 bases). This CDR3 is 14 amino acids long. Trimming left V 3 bases short and J 1 base short, with 11 bases between. Germline V gives CDR1 DFQATT, CDR2 SNEGSKA (reference sequence). CDR3 residues: CSASISGGTDTQYF. The CDR3, as DNA: TGCAGTGCTAGCATTTCAGGGGGCACAGATACGCAGTATTTT.

Relative to its sample, this clonotype is medium-sized. The library was prepared for alpha chains; this beta chain is a stray read, so its frequency means little. J is TRBJ2-6 and V is TRBV7-9; D call uncertain. There are 15 residues in the CDR3. The V end lost 2 bases, the J end lost 2 bases, and 7 bases lay between the germline ends. Germline V gene data show CDR1 as SEHNR and CDR2 as FQNEAQ (reference sequence). This CDR3 is CASSLKETGANVLTF. The CDR3 DNA is TGTGCCAGCAGCTTAAAAGAGACTGGGGCCAACGTCCTGACTTTC.

This clonotype is medium-sized within its sample. Within a library made for alpha chains, this beta chain is off target, and its count is uninformative. V usage is TRBV28 and J usage is TRBJ2-1; the D is unclear. The CDR3 is made up of 14 amino acids. The germline V and J ends were trimmed by 3 bases and 7 bases, with 13 bases remaining between them. From germline, CDR1 is MDHEN and CDR2 SYDVKM. The CDR3 region has the DNA TGTGCCAGCAGTTTCGCCACGGATTATAATGAGCAGTTCTTC. Its protein product is CASSFATDYNEQFF.

Only a few counts were recorded for this clonotype. Since it is a stray read in a library aimed at alpha chains, this beta chain has a size that is not meaningful. The rearrangement links TRBV2 to TRBJ2-5, with 7 bases identical to TRBD1. The V gene end was trimmed by 6 bases and the J gene end by 0 bases; junction bases not matched to a gene: 7. The CDR3 runs 15 residues. Germline V gives CDR1 SNHLY, CDR2 FYNNEI. The CDR3 region is CASRRDSLNQETQYF. CDR3 nucleotide sequence: TGTGCCAGCAGAAGGGACAGTTTAAACCAAGAGACCCAGTACTTC.

Within the sample, this clonotype is medium-sized (0.01 to 0.1%). This beta chain lies outside the target of a library built for alpha chains; its clone size means little. J is TRBJ1-6 and V is TRBV10-3; 8 bases match TRBD1. CDR1 is ENHRY and CDR2 is SYGVKD in the germline V gene. The CDR3 covers 16 residues. After removal of 4 bases from V and 5 bases from J, the junction contained 7 bases not matched to a gene. Here the CDR3 DNA reads TGTGCCATCAGTGTCTCCAGGGGGCGCGATAATTCACCCCTCCACTTT. Translating it yields CAISVSRGRDNSPLHF.

This clonotype is medium-sized by share. Little can be read into the size of this beta chain, an off-target read in a library designed for alpha chains. V is TRBV6-6 and J is TRBJ2-6; D is ambiguous. Trimming cost V 5 bases and J 0 bases, with 5 bases left between them. Germline assignment: CDR1 MNHNY and CDR2 SVGAGI (reference sequence). The CDR3 spans 14 residues. The CDR3 bases are TGTGCCAGCAGTCGATTCTCTGGGGCCAACGTCCTGACTTTC. Its translation is CASSRFSGANVLTF.